The 5 T cell receptor beta chains in this list originate from one sample, sequenced in a study of beta chain features in type 1 diabetes. Notes on the study in general: TCRB CDR3 length was moderately but significantly reduced in all four CD4+ subsets of Type 1 diabetes patients.

No antigens are known for them. The sequenced template was cDNA made from the entire isolated RNA. The table came from immunoSEQ multiplex PCR; TCRdb's copy has only in-frame clones and leaves some out. The sample includes 150,000 or so clones, 6.5% to 10% of them seen just once. Sample: central memory CD4+ T cells from blood. The receptors come from a young woman with type 1 diabetes.

In its sample, this clone was seen a few times. The V gene is TRBV5-4, the J gene TRBJ2-5, with a weak D call TRBD2 (6 bases). Trimming took off 0 bases at V and 1 base at J, with 16 bases between the two ends. CDR1 and CDR2 (germline): SGHNT, YYREEE (reference sequence). CDR3 length: 17 amino acids. The DNA for the CDR3 is TGTGCCAGCAGCTTGGGACCCAAATCGACTAGCCAAGAGACCCAGTACTTC. Translated: CASSLGPKSTSQETQYF.

This clone was counted a few times. The genes are TRBV7-8 and TRBJ2-1; 9 bases map to TRBD2. The junction had 10 bases not matched to a gene; V was cut back by 6 bases and J by 7 bases. This CDR3 has 15 amino acids. Germline CDR1 SGHVS, CDR2 FQNEAQ. The CDR3 sequence is CASSKREALANEQFF. The CDR3 DNA reads as TGTGCCAGCAGTAAGCGGGAGGCCTTAGCGAATGAGCAGTTCTTC.

The chain uses TRBV7-8 and TRBJ1-2; maybe TRBD1 (6 bases). From germline, CDR1 is SGHVS and CDR2 FQNEAQ. The CDR3 loop spans 15 amino acids. V lost 0 bases and J lost 0, with 8 bases in between. CDR3 in amino acids: CASSLAGGANYGYTF. The CDR3 DNA follows: TGTGCCAGCAGCTTAGCAGGGGGAGCTAACTATGGCTACACCTTC.

About this clone: Other DNA sequences in this sample translate to the same CDR3. The chain has TRBV5-1 and TRBJ2-3; tentative D call: TRBD2 (6 bases). Per germline, CDR1 SGHRS and CDR2 YFSETQ. Deletions cut 4 bases from V and 1 base from J, with 7 bases between. This CDR3 spans 13 amino acids. CDR3 protein: CASSREGTDTQYF. The CDR3, as DNA: TGCGCCAGCAGCAGGGAGGGCACAGATACGCAGTATTTT.

The CDR3 DNA follows: TGTGCCACCAGCGAGGGGGCGGGGGGTCCAGATACGCAGTATTTT. This translates into CATSEGAGGPDTQYF. The V gene is TRBV15, the J gene TRBJ2-3; D might be TRBD2 (8 bases). The CDR3 extends over 15 amino acids. Trimming removed 5 bases from V and 4 bases from J, with 16 bases in between. Germline V CDR1 and CDR2: LNHNV, YYDKDF (reference sequence). Looking up the rest from reference TRBV15 and TRBJ2-3 gives the full variable domain: DAMVIQNPRYQVTQFGKPVTLSCSQTLNHNVMYWYQQKSSQAPKLLFHYYDKDFNNEADTPDNFQSRRPNTSFCFLDIRSPGLGDTAMYLCATSEGAGGPDTQYFGPGTRLTVL.